This is a list of T cell receptor beta chains from one sample in a study of identical twins. One entry per CDR3 protein, called by TCRdb with MiXCR from the 5' RACE reads. Here the sample spans approximately 670,000 distinct CDR3 sequences, 5.5% to 6.5% being singletons. The sequencing sample was made of naive T cells sorted from blood. The receptors stem from a man younger than 35 in good health. CDR3s leave out the opening cysteine and the closing phenylalanine or tryptophan. Each record gives: J gene, V gene, CDR3 length, clone size, CDR3 protein. Rows give clone size only sometimes, using once, few, many, or a class for an expanded clone.

TRBJ2-2 TRBV7-3 11 many AMQGFYTGELF
TRBJ2-2 TRBV12-3/TRBV12-4 15 many ASSFGLAGAGTGELF
TRBJ2-7 TRBV20-1 15 many SANRDGGLAGSYEQY
TRBJ2-1 TRBV5-1 14 . ASSLVVAGGYNEQF
TRBJ2-1 TRBV3-1 11 few ASSQVTGVEQF
TRBJ2-1 TRBV6-4 9 . ANIGGDRQF
TRBJ2-7 TRBV6-2/TRBV6-3 11 . ASSYHLSYEQY
TRBJ2-1 TRBV4-3 15 . ASSQEGNEGAHNEQF
TRBJ2-3 TRBV4-3 13 many ASSRLGELTDTQY
TRBJ2-3 TRBV15 14 many ATSRSPFTSTDTQY
TRBJ1-1 TRBV29-1 11 many SVERQLNTEAF
TRBJ2-3 TRBV20-1 14 few SASGGAGRGTDTQY
TRBJ2-1 TRBV12-3/TRBV12-4 10 many ASSARTVEQF
TRBJ2-1 TRBV5-5 13 many ASSADWTSGNEQF
TRBJ2-1 TRBV10-3 12 few AISATQRDNEQF
TRBJ2-1 TRBV29-1 14 . SVENAGRFRYNEQF
TRBJ2-1 TRBV12-3/TRBV12-4 10 many ASSLRDLEQF
TRBJ2-5 TRBV18 13 many ASSPLTSGKETQY
TRBJ1-5 TRBV4-1 12 . ASSHPTGGQPQH
TRBJ2-5 TRBV4-1 13 few ASSPLVQARETQY
TRBJ2-4 TRBV19 12 . ASRDRLAKNIQY
TRBJ2-2 TRBV29-1 15 many SVEDLRGTRLTGELF
TRBJ2-1 TRBV6-4 18 many ASSRRTGTSGRAPYNEQF
TRBJ2-5 TRBV6-1 13 . ASSHGTGSSETQY
TRBJ2-5 TRBV12-5 10 many ASGLRGETQY
TRBJ2-3 TRBV20-1 14 many SASLRAGVRTDTQY
TRBJ2-3 TRBV20-1 14 many SARDLLAGGVDTQY
TRBJ2-1 TRBV20-1 13 . SARERELVYNEQF
TRBJ2-3 TRBV11-2 13 many ASSPLGLAGDTQY
TRBJ2-7 TRBV29-1 15 many SASGTVKAVNVYEQY
TRBJ2-7 TRBV3-1 12 few ASSRVDRGLEQY
TRBJ1-1 TRBV5-1 12 few ASSPGAGSTEAF
TRBJ2-3 TRBV27 12 . ASRGISSTDTQY
TRBJ1-2 TRBV6-1 13 few ASSEARTALYGYT
TRBJ2-3 TRBV9 13 many ASSVGQGSTDTQY
TRBJ2-3 TRBV15 16 . ATSEGPPSAAYTDTQY
TRBJ2-3 TRBV29-1 11 many SVPTSANKLEY
TRBJ2-1 TRBV4-1 13 many ASSQDVGQFNEQF
TRBJ2-2 TRBV5-1 12 . ASLKGADTGELF
TRBJ2-7 TRBV24-1 12 many ATSDFPDSYEQY
TRBJ1-1 TRBV20-1 11 many SAGGRSNTEAF
TRBJ2-1 TRBV18 11 . ASSPAVNNEQF
TRBJ2-7 TRBV7-9 13 many ASSLEKGAAYEQY
TRBJ2-5 TRBV10-3 17 many AISEHQSGLAGYQETQY
TRBJ2-1 TRBV7-6 10 many ASSLNSDEQF
TRBJ1-5 TRBV15 12 few ATSRRQGVMAQH
TRBJ2-7 TRBV7-8 10 . ASSLASDEQY
TRBJ2-1 TRBV18 13 many ASSPRSQGSYVQF